This entry lists 29 T cell receptor beta chains sequenced from one sample in a study of graft-versus-host responses after intestinal transplantation. The method was immunoSEQ multiplex PCR; TCRdb's version includes in-frame clones alone and lacks a portion of them. The sample shows about 54,000 clones, about 90% of them seen only once. The sample was PBMCs, taken 650 to 680 days after intestinal transplant. These receptors were obtained from a human patient who received an intestinal transplant, so some T cells may come from the graft donor.

The CDR3 is CASSEGEHWDQPQHF. CDR3 bases: TGTGCCAGCAGCGAGGGGGAACACTGGGACCAGCCCCAGCATTTT. The chain couples TRBV6-1 to TRBJ1-5, with a tentative D call TRBD1 (6 bases). The germline gives CDR1 MNHNS, CDR2 SASEGT. V was trimmed by 6 bases and J by 7 bases, leaving 19 bases between them. The length of the CDR3 is 15 residues.

On this clone itself: Since the CDR3 does not end with the conserved phenylalanine or tryptophan, this likely comes from a read error. The limits of the CDR3 on the DNA are not certain, so only TCRdb's listed CDR3 is given. This chain uses TRBV7-8 with TRBJ1-1. The V gene's germline CDR1 is SGHVS and CDR2 FQNEAQ. The CDR3 is made up of 14 amino acids, end residues included. This CDR3 is CASSLAGEDKPDMV.

This rearrangement joins TRBV28 to TRBJ1-1, with D hard to call. Germline V gene data show CDR1 as MDHEN and CDR2 as SYDVKM. Trimming shortened V by 8 bases and J by 5 bases, and 12 bases separated the two germline ends. The CDR3 has 12 amino acids. The CDR3 region is CASWAGDTEAFF. The CDR3 region has the DNA TGTGCCAGCTGGGCAGGAGATACTGAAGCTTTCTTT.

The V call is TRBV5-6, the J call TRBJ2-5, with D perhaps matching TRBD1 (6 bases). The length of the CDR3 is 12 residues. Trimming left V 4 bases short and J 7 bases short, with 11 bases between. Germline CDR1 SGHDT, CDR2 YYEEEE. The CDR3 here is CASSRQVGTQYF. DNA for the CDR3: TGTGCCAGCAGCAGACAGGTGGGGACCCAGTACTTC.

The chain employs TRBV5-1 and TRBJ1-1; D gene unclear. This CDR3 is 14 amino acids long. The V and J ends lost 0 bases and 3 bases respectively, with 9 bases between them. Germline V gene sequence: CDR1 SGHRS, CDR2 YFSETQ. CDR3: CASSLDVGDTEAFF. As DNA, the CDR3 is TGCGCCAGCAGCTTGGATGTGGGTGACACTGAAGCTTTCTTT.

J is TRBJ2-5 and V is TRBV5-6; no reliable D call. The CDR3 runs to 12 residues. CDR1 is SGHDT, CDR2 YYEEEE, per germline. The V end was cut by 1 base, the J end by 3 bases, with 4 bases between. The CDR3 coding sequence is TGTGCCAGCAGCTTGCGAAAAGAGACCCAGTACTTC. The encoded protein is CASSLRKETQYF.

The rearrangement joins TRBV5-6 to TRBJ2-1; D uncertain. Germline-derived CDR1 and CDR2 are SGHDT and YYEEEE. CDR3 length: 11 amino acids. Trimming removed 5 bases from V and 7 bases from J, with 7 bases in between. The CDR3 reads CASSSHNEQFF. CDR3 DNA: TGTGCCAGCAGTTCACATAATGAGCAGTTCTTC.

The rearrangement uses TRBV9 and TRBJ1-2; the match to TRBD1 covers 10 bases. V dropped 3 bases and J dropped 7; count of bases not matched to a gene: 9. Per germline, CDR1 SGDLS and CDR2 YYNGEE. The CDR3 extends over 15 amino acids. The DNA for the CDR3 is TGTGCCAGCAGCGCGACAGGGGGCGTTATAGGTGGCTACACCTTC. Encoded protein: CASSATGGVIGGYTF.

V and J are TRBV27 and TRBJ1-6, with unresolved D. Deletions cut 3 bases from V and 0 bases from J, with 12 bases between. CDR3 length: 17 residues. Germline-derived CDR1 and CDR2 are MNHEY and SMNVEV (reference sequence). CDR3 residues: CASSLASLSSYNSPLHF. CDR3 coding DNA: TGTGCCAGCAGTTTGGCCAGCCTAAGCTCCTATAATTCACCCCTCCACTTT.

The rearrangement joins TRBV5-1 to TRBJ1-1, with D perhaps matching TRBD1 (6 bases). The germline gives CDR1 SGHRS, CDR2 YFSETQ. There are 14 residues in the CDR3. The V and J ends lost 5 bases and 0 bases respectively, with 11 bases between them. The CDR3 coding sequence is TGCGCCAGCAGAACCGGGACAATGAACACTGAAGCTTTCTTT. This translates into CASRTGTMNTEAFF.

This chain uses TRBV9 with TRBJ2-5; 8 bases match TRBD1. This CDR3 contains 15 residues. Germline-derived CDR1 and CDR2 are SGDLS and YYNGEE. V dropped 6 bases and J dropped 4; count of bases not matched to a gene: 11. The CDR3 nucleotides read TGTGCCAGCAACGGACAGGGATTTTTTCTAGAGACCCAGTACTTC. It specifies CASNGQGFFLETQYF.

This chain uses TRBV5-1 with TRBJ1-1; D perhaps matches TRBD1 (6 bases). Looked up from germline, CDR1 is SGHRS and CDR2 is YFSETQ. V was pared by 4 bases and J by 0 bases, with 10 bases between. This CDR3 contains 14 residues. The CDR3 DNA reads TGCGCCAGCAGCAGAGGACAGTTGAACACTGAAGCTTTCTTT. It codes for CASSRGQLNTEAFF.

The chain is built from TRBV6-5 and TRBJ2-3; 12 bases are a match to TRBD2. The germline V gene has CDR1 MNHEY and CDR2 SVGAGI. This CDR3 is built from 14 residues. V dropped 5 bases and J dropped 4; count of bases not matched to a gene: 1. The CDR3, as DNA: TGTGCCAGCAGTGCTAGCGGGGGGGCAGATACGCAGTATTTT. Amino acids: CASSASGGADTQYF.

This clone was seen only a few times. The J gene is TRBJ1-1, the V gene TRBV4-1; D uncertain. CDR1 and CDR2 (germline): MGHRA, YSYEKL. CDR3 length: 15 residues. Trimming removed 4 bases at V and 0 bases at J, with 12 bases between. The CDR3 protein is CASSPGGGLNTEAFF. The CDR3 region has the DNA TGCGCCAGCAGCCCTGGAGGAGGGTTGAACACTGAAGCTTTCTTT.

The chain joins TRBV2 to TRBJ1-3; D ambiguous. The CDR3 sequence is 14 residues long. Per germline, CDR1 SNHLY and CDR2 FYNNEI. Trimming stripped 8 bases from V and 4 bases from J, with 15 bases between. DNA for the CDR3: TGTGCCAGCGGCCTAAGGGTATCCGGAAACACCATATATTTT. Its translation is CASGLRVSGNTIYF.

J is TRBJ2-3 and V is TRBV9; tentatively, D is TRBD2 (7 bases). The V gene's germline CDR1 is SGDLS and CDR2 YYNGEE. V shed 2 bases and J shed 3 bases, with 13 bases lying between them. The CDR3 spans 15 residues. CDR3 sequence: CASSVSGGGTDTQYF. For the CDR3, the DNA is TGTGCCAGCAGCGTCTCGGGGGGCGGAACAGATACGCAGTATTTT. Together with reference TRBV9 and TRBJ2-3, the CDR3 gives the full variable domain: DSGVTQTPKHLITATGQRVTLRCSPRSGDLSVYWYQQSLDQGLQFLIQYYNGEERAKGNILERFSAQQFPDLHSELNLSSLELGDSALYFCASSVSGGGTDTQYFGPGTRLTVL.

The chain has TRBV18 and TRBJ1-4, with D possibly being TRBD1 (5 bases). CDR3 length: 13 amino acids. V lost 1 base and J lost 5, with 5 bases in between. Germline loops: CDR1 KGHSH, CDR2 LQKENI. CDR3 in amino acids: CASSPRQNEKLFF. The CDR3 DNA sequence: TGTGCCAGCTCACCACGACAGAATGAAAAACTGTTTTTT.

The chain recombines TRBV4-2 with TRBJ1-2; no definite D call. The CDR3 sequence is 14 residues long. In germline, CDR1 is LGHNA, CDR2 YNFKEQ. Trimming removed 5 bases from V and 8 bases from J, with 18 bases in between. The CDR3 nucleotides read TGTGCCAGCAGCTTGGATGCTGGGATAAAGGGCTACACCTTC. It yields the protein CASSLDAGIKGYTF.

This chain uses TRBV27 with TRBJ1-5; D gene uncertain. Trimming took 2 bases from V and 1 from J, leaving 3 bases between them. CDR3 size: 13 residues. CDR1 and CDR2 from the germline V gene are MNHEY and SMNVEV (reference sequence). The CDR3 spells CASSLVSNQPQHF. CDR3 in DNA: TGTGCCAGCAGTTTAGTGAGCAATCAGCCCCAGCATTTT.

CDR3 region: CASSATNEKLFF. The CDR3 DNA is TGTGCCAGCAGTGCAACTAATGAAAAACTGTTTTTT. The rearrangement uses TRBV6-6 and TRBJ1-4; D is undetermined. The CDR3 is 12 residues long. The V gene's germline CDR1 is MNHNY and CDR2 SVGAGI (reference sequence). The V gene lost 5 bases and the J gene lost 0 bases, with 1 base spanning the gap.

This chain joins TRBV5-1 and TRBJ1-6, with D possibly matching TRBD1 (6 bases). Trimming cost V 4 bases and J 7 bases, with 12 bases left between them. The germline CDR1 and CDR2 sequences are SGHRS and YFSETQ. This CDR3 is 14 amino acids long. For the CDR3, the DNA is TGCGCCAGCAGCACAGGGACCGAGAATTCACCCCTCCACTTT. Translation gives CASSTGTENSPLHF. Full variable domain (remainder filled in from reference TRBV5-1 and TRBJ1-6): KAGVTQTPRYLIKTRGQQVTLSCSPISGHRSVSWYQQTPGQGLQFLFEYFSETQRNKGNFPGRFSGRQFSNSRSEMNVSTLELGDSALYLCASSTGTENSPLHFGNGTRLTVT.

The V gene is TRBV18, the J gene TRBJ1-2; D not resolved. Trimming stripped 3 bases from V and 1 base from J, with 12 bases between. CDR1 is KGHSH and CDR2 is LQKENI in the germline V gene. The CDR3 spans 15 residues. The CDR3: CASSPTLQSNYGYTF. CDR3 DNA sequence: TGTGCCAGCTCACCTACTTTACAGAGTAACTATGGCTACACCTTC.

V and J are TRBV5-1 and TRBJ2-3, with 7 bases identical to TRBD1. The CDR3 spans 15 residues. Germline CDR1 and CDR2: SGHRS and YFSETQ. Trimming removed 4 bases from V and 2 bases from J; junction bases left unmatched: 7. The CDR3 is CASSRTGLDTDTQYF. CDR3 nucleotide sequence: TGCGCCAGCAGCCGGACAGGTTTGGACACAGATACGCAGTATTTT.

The chain recombines TRBV7-6 with TRBJ2-2; 9 bases match TRBD2. The CDR3 runs 16 residues. The ends lost 1 base at V and 5 bases at J; junction bases unmatched: 5. Germline CDR1 SGHVS, CDR2 FNYEAQ. CDR3 amino acids: CASSLGSGGVTGELFF. DNA of the CDR3: TGTGCCAGCAGCTTAGGTAGCGGGGGCGTTACCGGGGAGCTGTTTTTT. The full variable domain, completed using reference TRBV7-6 and TRBJ2-2, is GAGVSQSPRYKVTKRGQDVALRCDPISGHVSLYWYRQALGQGPEFLTYFNYEAQQDKSGLPNDRFSAERPEGSISTLTIQRTEQRDSAMYRCASSLGSGGVTGELFFGEGSRLTVL.

The chain has TRBV4-1 and TRBJ1-2, with 8 positions matching TRBD1. The CDR3 length is 15 residues. CDR1 and CDR2 (germline): MGHRA, YSYEKL. V was pared by 4 bases and J by 3 bases, with 7 bases of the junction left unmatched. CDR3 in DNA: TGCGCCAGCAGCCCCGCCAGGGGGCAGGACTATGGCTACACCTTC. Amino acids: CASSPARGQDYGYTF.

The chain uses TRBV25-1 and TRBJ2-5; 7 bases match TRBD1. The germline V gene encodes CDR1 MGHDK and CDR2 SYGVNS. Unmatched junction bases numbered 3, after V lost 4 bases and J lost 4 bases. The CDR3 is 13 residues long. CDR3 loop: CASSATGLETQYF. The CDR3 coding sequence is TGTGCCAGCAGTGCGACAGGGCTAGAGACCCAGTACTTC.

The chain carries TRBV27 and TRBJ1-1, with 11 bases lining up with TRBD1. Germline V gene data show CDR1 as MNHEY and CDR2 as SMNVEV (reference sequence). CDR3 length: 15 residues. Trimming took 5 bases from V and 7 from J; bases not matched to a gene: 9. The CDR3 here is CASSPWTGGAGEAFF. As DNA, the CDR3 is TGTGCCAGCAGTCCTTGGACAGGGGGCGCAGGTGAAGCTTTCTTT.

The J gene is TRBJ2-3, the V gene TRBV5-4; TRBD2 agrees at 7 bases. The CDR3 covers 16 residues. Trimming removed 4 bases from V and 4 bases from J; junction bases left unmatched: 12. Germline V gives CDR1 SGHNT, CDR2 YYREEE (reference sequence). Here the CDR3 reads CASSTYRGVTADTQYF. In DNA, the CDR3 is TGTGCCAGCAGCACCTACCGGGGGGTGACGGCAGATACGCAGTATTTT.

The chain recombines TRBV18 with TRBJ1-2; D not certain. The germline V gene encodes CDR1 KGHSH and CDR2 LQKENI. The CDR3 length is 14 residues. With 3 bases removed from V and 2 bases from J, the gap between germline ends came to 10 bases. CDR3 loop: CASSPGPANYGYTF. Here the CDR3 DNA reads TGTGCCAGCTCACCTGGACCGGCGAACTATGGCTACACCTTC.